These 20 T cell receptor beta chains originate from one sample sequenced in a study of response to subunit inactivated influenza vaccine. TCRdb called the RT-PCR reads again in MiXCR, with one record for every CDR3 protein. The sample holds about 580,000 distinct CDR3 sequences, roughly 15% seen once. Source: PBMCs from blood, taken 11 to 12 days after vaccination. The receptors were gathered from a man aged 45-65 years who received an inactivated influenza vaccine.

This clonotype was seen many times. V usage is TRBV5-1 and J usage is TRBJ2-1; 15 bases map to TRBD2. The CDR3 is made up of 16 amino acids. The trim removed 2 bases at V and 8 bases at J, leaving 5 bases unmatched. The germline V gene has CDR1 SGHRS and CDR2 YFSETQ. CDR3 protein: CASSFRTSGGADEQFF. The CDR3 bases are TGCGCCAGCAGCTTCCGGACTAGCGGGGGGGCCGATGAGCAGTTCTTC.

The rearrangement uses TRBV6-5 and TRBJ2-7; tentatively, D is TRBD1 (6 bases). The CDR3 spans 15 residues. The ends were cut back, 0 bases at V and 3 bases at J, with 12 bases in the middle. CDR1 is MNHEY and CDR2 is SVGAGI in the germline V gene. CDR3 sequence (DNA): TGTGCCAGCAGTTACTCAGGGGGATGGGTCTACGAGCAGTACTTC. Translating gives CASSYSGGWVYEQYF.

CDR3 residues: CASSQPTRGIDTF. CDR3 in DNA: TGCGCCAGCAGCCAGCCGACGCGGGGGATTGATACCTTC. The chain links TRBV4-1 to TRBJ1-2; weak D call: TRBD1 (5 bases). Germline V lookup: CDR1 MGHRA, CDR2 YSYEKL. The CDR3 is made up of 13 amino acids. Trimming pared 3 bases from V and 14 bases from J, leaving 19 bases between.

The chain links TRBV29-1 to TRBJ2-7; D possibly corresponds to TRBD1 (6 bases). Trimming removed 5 bases from V and 2 bases from J, with 19 bases in between. The CDR3 has 15 amino acids. Germline CDR1 and CDR2: SQVTM and ANQGSEA. Here the CDR3 reads CSVWPSGTSTYEQYF. Here the CDR3 DNA reads TGCAGCGTTTGGCCATCCGGGACAAGCACCTACGAGCAGTACTTC.

This clonotype was recorded a few times. The chain uses TRBV6-1 and TRBJ2-1, with 8 positions matching TRBD2. J gave up 6 bases and V 6 bases, and 10 bases lay outside the gene matches. The CDR3 is 15 amino acids. From germline, CDR1 is MNHNS and CDR2 SASEGT. In DNA, the CDR3 is TGTGCCAGCAGCTCCAGCGGGAGTTATAGCAATGAGCAGTTCTTC. Its protein product is CASSSSGSYSNEQFF.

The rearrangement joins TRBV11-2 to TRBJ1-4, with 7 bases fitting TRBD1. Germline V gives CDR1 SGHAT, CDR2 FQNNGV. The junction had 9 bases not matched to a gene; V was cut back by 5 bases and J by 3 bases. The CDR3 consists of 16 residues. Here the CDR3 reads CASSTRGRGSNEKLFF. CDR3 nucleotides: TGTGCCAGCAGCACCCGCGGCAGGGGGTCTAATGAAAAACTGTTTTTT.

The chain joins TRBV2 to TRBJ1-2; D might be TRBD1 (5 bases). The V gene lost 6 bases and the J gene lost 4 bases, with 15 bases spanning the gap. In germline, CDR1 is SNHLY, CDR2 FYNNEI. The CDR3 totals 14 residues. CDR3 in amino acids: CASRRLGDPYGYTF. The CDR3 nucleotides are TGTGCCAGCAGAAGATTAGGGGACCCCTATGGCTACACCTTC.

This clonotype was observed a handful of times. The chain combines TRBV24-1 with TRBJ2-1, with TRBD2 matching over 13 bases. Germline trimming cut 4 bases from V and 9 bases from J; bases unmatched to any gene: 11. The germline CDR1 and CDR2 sequences are KGHDR and SFDVKD. This CDR3 has 17 amino acids. The CDR3: CATSDPGLAGVGGEQFF. The CDR3 DNA sequence: TGTGCCACCAGTGACCCTGGACTAGCGGGAGTTGGGGGTGAGCAGTTCTTC.

This clonotype was seen a few times. The chain carries TRBV18 and TRBJ2-7; TRBD1 is a possible D gene (5 bases). The CDR3 has 14 amino acids. V gave up 5 bases and J gave up 3 bases, with 14 bases separating them. The germline CDR1 and CDR2 sequences are KGHSH and LQKENI. CDR3 loop: CASSKGILGYEQYF. In nucleotides, the CDR3 is TGTGCCAGCTCAAAGGGGATTTTGGGCTACGAGCAGTACTTC.

The rearrangement links TRBV12-3 or TRBV12-4 to TRBJ1-5; no definite D call. The CDR3 is made up of 13 amino acids. Trimming left V 8 bases short and J 4 bases short, with 12 bases between. CDR3 sequence reads: CASQELGNQPQHF. CDR3 nucleotides: TGTGCCAGCCAGGAGCTTGGGAATCAGCCCCAGCATTTT.

This clonotype appeared a few times. The genes are TRBV6-5 and TRBJ1-4, with 8 bases lining up with TRBD1. In germline, CDR1 is MNHEY, CDR2 SVGAGI. J gave up 7 bases and V 6 bases, and 4 bases lay outside the gene matches. This CDR3 comprises 13 residues. DNA of the CDR3: TGTGCCAGCAGGTTAACAGGGGGTGAAAAACTGTTTTTT. Protein product: CASRLTGGEKLFF.

This chain links TRBV10-3 with TRBJ2-7, with D maybe TRBD2 (6 bases). The CDR3 consists of 14 residues. The ends were cut back, 9 bases at V and 0 bases at J, with 15 bases in the middle. Germline V gene lookup returns CDR1 ENHRY and CDR2 SYGVKD. The chain's CDR3 is CAISGGADSYEQYF. The CDR3 bases are TGTGCCATATCCGGAGGGGCGGACTCCTACGAGCAGTACTTC.

This clonotype showed up just a few times. The V gene is TRBV20-1, the J gene TRBJ1-1; no definite D call. CDR1 is DFQATT, CDR2 SNEGSKA, per germline (reference sequence). V was trimmed by 6 bases and J by 8 bases, leaving 13 bases between them. CDR3 length: 11 amino acids. The CDR3, as DNA: TGCAGTGCCGATGAAGGACGGGAAGCTTTCTTT. This translates into CSADEGREAFF.

This clonotype has just a few counts. The V and J genes are TRBV6-2 or TRBV6-3 and TRBJ2-2; TRBD2 matches 11 bases. The V gene's germline CDR1 is MNHEY and CDR2 SVGEGT. This CDR3 contains 18 residues. With V trimmed by 2 bases and J by 0 bases, 5 bases remained unmatched. CDR3 nucleotides: TGTGCCAGCAGTTACCTAGCGGGGGGCTCAACGAACACCGGGGAGCTGTTTTTT. As protein: CASSYLAGGSTNTGELFF.

Regarding this clonotype: This clone may be a read error of a much larger clone one base away. The CDR3 DNA is TGCGCCAGCAGCCAAGTTGGGACAGTAGATTCACCCCTCCACTTT. Its protein is CASSQVGTVDSPLHF. The chain joins TRBV4-3 to TRBJ1-6; 7 bases agree with TRBD1. The CDR3 spans 15 residues. Germline CDR1 LGHNA, CDR2 YSLEER. The V and J ends lost 1 base and 8 bases, in that order; junction bases with no gene match: 5.

The rearrangement links TRBV2 to TRBJ2-6; the match to TRBD2 covers 8 bases. The germline V gene has CDR1 SNHLY and CDR2 FYNNEI. The ends lost 8 bases at V and 6 bases at J; junction bases unmatched: 6. The length of the CDR3 is 14 residues. The CDR3 DNA reads as TGTGCCAGCGGCTCTAGCGGGTCGGCCAACGTCCTGACTTTC. Its protein is CASGSSGSANVLTF.

This clonotype was detected ten times or more. The chain uses TRBV12-3 or TRBV12-4 and TRBJ2-1, with 10 positions matching TRBD2. V lost 1 base, J lost 7 bases, and 4 bases stayed unmatched. This CDR3 spans 15 amino acids. The CDR3 reads CASSLGAGGVNEQFF. The CDR3, as DNA: TGTGCCAGCAGTTTAGGAGCGGGAGGGGTGAATGAGCAGTTCTTC.

V gene TRBV10-2 combines with J gene TRBJ2-1; weak D call: TRBD1 (6 bases). CDR1 WSHSY and CDR2 SAAADI come from the germline V gene. The CDR3 length is 14 residues. Trimming took 5 bases from V and 0 from J, leaving 8 bases between them. The CDR3 here is CASSTGNSYNEQFF. CDR3 sequence (DNA): TGCGCCAGCAGTACAGGGAACTCCTACAATGAGCAGTTCTTC.

This clonotype turned up a few times. The chain links TRBV6-1 to TRBJ2-2; TRBD2 aligns across 10 bases. Unmatched junction bases numbered 4, after V lost 9 bases and J lost 0 bases. CDR3 length: 15 amino acids. Germline CDR1 and CDR2: MNHNS and SASEGT. CDR3 sequence reads: CARIAGGTNTGELFF. Written as DNA, the CDR3 is TGTGCCAGGATAGCGGGAGGTACGAACACCGGGGAGCTGTTTTTT.

This clonotype was seen a few times. The chain has TRBV6-1 and TRBJ2-7; 10 bases map to TRBD2. The CDR3 is made up of 18 amino acids. Trimming cost V 6 bases and J 6 bases; bases outside gene matches: 20. Germline values: CDR1 MNHNS, CDR2 SASEGT. The CDR3 here is CASSGMGTSERYVREQYF. In DNA form, the CDR3 reads TGTGCCAGCAGCGGAATGGGGACTAGCGAGAGATACGTTCGCGAGCAGTACTTC.